This T cell receptor beta chain was recorded in a study of shared clonotypes between healthy human individuals. Comment on this clone: Its matching antigen is unknown. Other DNA sequences in the same sample also yield this CDR3.

CDR1 SGHTA and CDR2 FQGNSA come from the germline V gene. V was shortened by 3 bases and J by 0 bases, with 5 bases between the two germline ends. The CDR3 covers 13 residues. Clones were sequenced by immunoSEQ multiplex PCR, and TCRdb holds only the in-frame ones, with some missing. The sample lists over a million clones, around 82% occurring once. Study-wide results and limits: Researchers sampled blood only, noting tissue repertoires likely differ. Larger estimated richness was generally seen in naive subsets than in memory subsets.

J is TRBJ1-1 and V is TRBV7-2; D unresolved. The sequenced sample consisted of memory CD4+ T cells from PBMCs. Subset: CD45RA-negative fraction. The sequence came from a man between 18 and 35 years old in good health. Some clones in this sample may be carry-over from other donors' samples. CDR3 in amino acids: CASSFRLNTEAFF. The DNA for the CDR3 is TGTGCCAGCAGCTTTCGACTGAACACTGAAGCTTTCTTT.